The source of this T cell receptor (beta chain) is a study of identical twins' blood T cells. General study findings and limits: Environmental influences on twin similarity could not be excluded. Top TCRbeta clonotypes were shared more with twin than unrelated donors. Twins shared about as many clonotypes as their cloneset sizes predicted.

TCR cDNA libraries were made from RNA using a previously described, modified protocol. TCRdb reanalysed the 5' RACE reads using MiXCR and keeps one entry per CDR3 protein. The sample lists around 380,000 distinct CDR3 sequences; over 25% were seen once. As concerns this clonotype: The antigen remains undetermined.

The CDR3 contains 14 residues. The trim removed 10 bases at V and 2 bases at J, leaving 6 bases unmatched. In germline, CDR1 is SNHLY, CDR2 FYNNEI. Specimen: PBMCs. The sequence was collected from a woman between 18 and 55 years old in good health. This chain links TRBV2 with TRBJ1-5; 9 bases match TRBD1. CDR3 coding DNA: TGTGCCACCAAAACAGGGGGCGGCAATCAGCCCCAGCATTTT. Residues: CATKTGGGNQPQHF. Drawing the rest from reference TRBV2 and TRBJ1-5, the complete variable domain is EPEVTQTPSHQVTQMGQEVILRCVPISNHLYFYWYRQILGQKVEFLVSFYNNEISEKSEIFDDQFSVERPDGSNFTLKIRSTKLEDSAMYFCATKTGGGNQPQHFGDGTRLSIL.